The 11 T cell receptor beta chains given below trace back to one sample, sequenced in a study of radiotherapy plus CTLA-4 blockade in lung cancer (dated by TCRdb to 2016 to 2018). The method behind the library was the immunoSEQ multiplex PCR assay. The table was pulled from immuneACCESS by TCRdb, which kept in-frame rearrangements only. Such tables lose some clones; where checked, under half of the loss comes from unresolved V genes, and the rest has no known cause. The table for this sample lists 80,000 or so clones; 78% of them were counted only once. The ten biggest clones cover about 20% of the sample. Specimen: peripheral blood, collected from a patient treated with radiotherapy plus ipilimumab. The receptors originated from a human donor with non-small cell lung cancer whose response to radiotherapy plus ipilimumab could not be evaluated. Some clones in this sample may be carry-over from other donors' samples.

The chain carries TRBV28 and TRBJ1-6; 8 nucleotides agree with TRBD1. J was trimmed by 9 bases and V by 3 bases; bases with no gene match: 10. The CDR3 length is 16 residues. Germline V gives CDR1 MDHEN, CDR2 SYDVKM. The CDR3 here is CASSFVGRGLGSPLHF. CDR3 DNA: TGTGCCAGCAGTTTTGTTGGCAGGGGGCTCGGTTCACCCCTCCACTTT.

The chain employs TRBV9 and TRBJ1-3; 7 bases agree with TRBD1. CDR3 length equals 14 residues. CDR1 is SGDLS, CDR2 YYNGEE, per germline. Losses at the gene ends were 3 bases for V and 4 bases for J; bases not matched to a gene: 4. The chain's CDR3 is CASSAGTEGNTIYF. DNA for the CDR3: TGTGCCAGCAGCGCCGGGACAGAAGGAAACACCATATATTTT.

The CDR3 is CASSYRDYSYEQYF. DNA of the CDR3: TGTGCCAGCAGCTACCGGGACTACTCCTACGAGCAGTACTTC. V usage is TRBV5-4 and J usage is TRBJ2-7, with TRBD2 matching over 7 bases. Germline assignment: CDR1 SGHNT and CDR2 YYREEE (reference sequence). This CDR3 is built from 14 residues. V was clipped by 3 bases and J by 0 bases; unmatched bases: 3.

The V gene is TRBV11-2, the J gene TRBJ1-1, with a tentative D call TRBD1 (6 bases). V was clipped by 5 bases and J by 5 bases, with 15 bases between them. The CDR3 spans 14 residues. Germline V gene lookup returns CDR1 SGHAT and CDR2 FQNNGV. CDR3 loop: CASSPLNQGTEAFF. DNA of the CDR3: TGTGCCAGCAGCCCCTTAAATCAGGGGACTGAAGCTTTCTTT.

In this sample, this clone turned up once. The chain uses TRBV2 and TRBJ2-2, with 12 bases identical to TRBD2. CDR1 is SNHLY, CDR2 FYNNEI, per germline. Germline trimming cut 6 bases from V and 1 base from J; bases unmatched to any gene: 3. This CDR3 is 16 amino acids long. The CDR3, as DNA: TGTGCCAGCAGGGAACTAGCGGGGGGGAACACCGGGGAGCTGTTTTTT. Translated: CASRELAGGNTGELFF.

The chain has TRBV5-8 and TRBJ2-1; 8 positions agree with TRBD2. The trim removed 6 bases at V and 4 bases at J, leaving 12 bases unmatched. This CDR3 region has 16 residues. CDR1 SGHTS and CDR2 YDEGEE come from the germline V gene. The CDR3 protein is CASTWGSQRGYNEQFF. The CDR3 bases are TGTGCCAGCACCTGGGGGTCCCAGCGGGGGTACAATGAGCAGTTCTTC.

The chain links TRBV15 to TRBJ1-1, with TRBD1 identical over 7 bases. V was pared by 3 bases and J by 1 base, with 5 bases of the junction left unmatched. The CDR3 is made up of 15 amino acids. Germline V lookup: CDR1 LNHNV, CDR2 YYDKDF (reference sequence). CDR3 region: CATSRGTGENTEAFF. The CDR3 bases are TGTGCCACCAGCAGGGGTACAGGGGAGAACACTGAAGCTTTCTTT. Combining the CDR3 with reference TRBV15 and TRBJ1-1 gives the whole variable domain DAMVIQNPRYQVTQFGKPVTLSCSQTLNHNVMYWYQQKSSQAPKLLFHYYDKDFNNEADTPDNFQSRRPNTSFCFLDIRSPGLGDTAMYLCATSRGTGENTEAFFGQGTRLTVV.

The chain combines TRBV28 with TRBJ1-2, with D tentatively TRBD1 (5 bases). The CDR3 is 14 amino acids. V gave up 3 bases and J gave up 3 bases, with 11 bases separating them. The germline gives CDR1 MDHEN, CDR2 SYDVKM. CDR3: CASSFGGIDYGYTF. In nucleotides, the CDR3 is TGTGCCAGCAGTTTCGGGGGGATCGACTATGGCTACACCTTC.

The chain is built from TRBV7-9 and TRBJ2-3; 10 bases agree with TRBD1. CDR3 length equals 16 residues. Looked up from germline, CDR1 is SEHNR and CDR2 is FQNEAQ (reference sequence). With 3 bases clipped from V and 3 bases from J, the junction kept 6 bases outside the gene matches. CDR3 sequence (DNA): TGTGCCAGCAGCTTTCTGCCGGGACAGGGGACAGATACGCAGTATTTT. The encoded protein is CASSFLPGQGTDTQYF. Complete variable domain (other parts from reference TRBV7-9 and TRBJ2-3): DTGVSQNPRHKITKRGQNVTFRCDPISEHNRLYWYRQTLGQGPEFLTYFQNEAQLEKSRLLSDRFSAERPKGSFSTLEIQRTEQGDSAMYLCASSFLPGQGTDTQYFGPGTRLTVL.

This clone came up a few times. V and J are TRBV6-1 and TRBJ1-1; 8 bases match TRBD1. Germline loops: CDR1 MNHNS, CDR2 SASEGT. V lost 5 bases and J lost 5; bases outside the gene matches: 7. The CDR3 is made up of 14 amino acids. The CDR3 region has the DNA TGTGCCAGCAGTTTTGGACAGGGTGGGACTGAAGCTTTCTTT. Its translation is CASSFGQGGTEAFF.

To note about this clone: Compared with germline, one end of the junction differs, possibly owing to a read error. The chain uses TRBV30 and TRBJ2-1; 11 nucleotides agree with TRBD2. There are 15 residues in the CDR3. Germline V gene sequence: CDR1 GTSNPN, CDR2 SVGIG (reference sequence). The CDR3 reads CAWSLLAGAYSEQFF. In nucleotides, the CDR3 is TGTGCCTGGAGTCTACTAGCGGGGGCTTACAGTGAGCAGTTCTTC.